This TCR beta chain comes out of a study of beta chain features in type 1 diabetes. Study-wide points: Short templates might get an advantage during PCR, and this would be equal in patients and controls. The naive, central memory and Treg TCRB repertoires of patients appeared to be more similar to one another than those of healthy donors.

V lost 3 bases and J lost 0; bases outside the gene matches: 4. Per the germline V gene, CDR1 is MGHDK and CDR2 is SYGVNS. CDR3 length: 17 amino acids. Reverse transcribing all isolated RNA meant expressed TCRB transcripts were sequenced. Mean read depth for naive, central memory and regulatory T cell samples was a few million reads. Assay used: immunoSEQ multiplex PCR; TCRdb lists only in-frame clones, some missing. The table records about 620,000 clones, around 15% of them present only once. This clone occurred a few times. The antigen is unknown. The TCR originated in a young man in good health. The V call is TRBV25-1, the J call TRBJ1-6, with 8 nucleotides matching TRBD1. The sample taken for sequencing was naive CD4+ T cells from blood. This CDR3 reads CASSEGTGSSYNSPLHF. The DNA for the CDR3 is TGTGCCAGCAGTGAGGGGACAGGCAGCTCCTATAATTCACCCCTCCACTTT.